This record looks at one TCR beta chain sequence and its context. Its antigen remains unidentified. No much larger clonotype is one base removed from it; base qualities were not supplied. V loses 2 bases, J loses 2 bases, and the germline ends lie 14 bases apart. Taken from cysteine to phenylalanine, the CDR3 has 16 residues. Here the CDR3 DNA is all that survives: 48 bases in frame from base 1. Per the germline V gene, ENHRY is the CDR1 and SYGVKD is the CDR2. The data were obtained in a study of human T cells and chemical hapten exposure (dated by TCRdb to the early 2020s). About the full investigation: Libraries were pooled for sequencing, and variation in per-sample TCR yields was attributed mainly to small differences in library volumes within the pool. For every blood RNA sample, sequencing covered both the TCR alpha and TCR beta chains. This study followed changes in the peripheral blood TCR repertoire in vivo during primary and secondary sensitization of alopecia patients to the hapten diphenylcyclopropenone (DPC).

The sample's time point, from its label and the paper: healthy volunteer bleed at 2 weeks. Total RNA was isolated from unfractionated whole blood collected in Tempus Blood RNA tubes. A handful of healthy volunteers were used as TCR sequencing controls and were bled at day 0, 2 weeks and 6 weeks. Library method: RACE. The listed sequencing device is NextSeq 500. During library preparation, unique molecular identifiers were attached to individual cDNA molecules so that TCRs could be counted in a quantitative, reproducible way. The authors' analysis ran thus. Samples had a median of 95,638 TCRs, with a range from 23,224 to 690,600. The Decombinator software suite was used to annotate the V, J and CDR3 of the TCR reads. Every sample was subsampled to the same number of TCRs (28,000) for the PS versus PT1 abundance plots. Expanded TCRs were defined as absent before sensitization and observed at least eight times at the 2-week time point. TCRdb reworked the public reads: Q25 trimming with fastp, MiXCR clone assembly, productive beta chains retained. Here each entry gathers all rows of one CDR3 protein and keeps the most common genes and DNA. The V and J calls, along with clone size, are taken from TCRdb and not from the paper's own processing. The table for this sample lists some 120,000 distinct CDR3 sequences; around 8.3% of them were counted only once. The ten largest account for 1.5% to 2% of the sample.

General conclusions and limits of the study: DPC sensitization did not change how many TCRs were above 1 in 1000 frequency, and no evidence was found of alterations in global repertoire structure. Repeated subsampling changed both the strength of the expansion versus patch-test correlation and the threshold at which the correlation became significant.

The rearrangement joined TRBV10-3 to TRBJ2-3; too little of a D gene remains to name it. This clonotype was sampled from a male donor in good health. Some clones in this sample may be carry-over from other donors' samples. Sample: whole blood. The CDR3 reads CAISEENLKLTDTQYF. The DNA is TGTGCCATCAGTGAGGAAAACCTCAAACTCACAGATACGCAGTATTTT.